This T cell receptor beta chain was found in a study of blood T cell repertoires in COVID-19 (dated by TCRdb to 2019 to 2021). Notes on the research overall: Collaborator samples came from the United States, Italy and Spain and covered acute and convalescent phases of COVID-19. A freely available public database, intended as a resource for researchers studying the immune response to SARS-CoV-2, is where the repertoires were released. The material from the prospective study consisted of cDNA or gDNA derived from T cells, B-cell-depleted T cells, or PBMCs. Deeply sampled blood TCRbeta repertoires from subjects exposed to, actively infected with, or recovered from COVID-19 were included in the dataset. Samples were obtained from the ongoing ImmuneRACE study (first 160 participants) and from 1,254 subjects provided by 6 global collaborators. A de-identified subject ID, COVID-19 status, age in years and sex were almost always included in the sample metadata. Where HLA class I and class II types were available, the types were taken from metadata supplied by the sample provider, not from assay-based typing. Study-level results and caveats: The amount of clinical and demographic metadata varied by source and participant and was provided uncurated.

A remark on this clone: Its binding antigen is unknown. Base quality data are lacking; no much larger clone is found one base away.

TCRbeta CDR3 regions were amplified from genomic DNA by means of the immunoSEQ Assay, a bias-controlled multiplex PCR. In the original analysis: Within the assay, amplification of reference gene primers was used to estimate how many nucleated cells each sample contained. To quantify the absolute abundance of each unique TCRbeta CDR3 rearrangement, sequence reads were collapsed and filtered. For each sample, productive Simpson clonality was calculated as the square root of Simpson's diversity index over productive rearrangements. As stored in TCRdb, this immuneACCESS dataset retains in-frame rearrangements with V and J assigned. A fraction of the clones does not appear; measured against another copy, unresolved V genes explain less than half of the discrepancy, and the remainder lacks a known reason. The DNA was the basis for D and trimming; V, J and clone size are from that table. This sample is represented by approximately 290,000 clones; 90% of them were singletons. Around 4.5% of the sample lies in the top ten.

Participants in the prospective study were enrolled through a virtual design, were aged roughly 18 to 100 years, and lived in about two dozen United States geographic areas. In the prospective study, participants were assigned to cohorts based on the clinical history participants reported in a screening survey and a study questionnaire. Mobile phlebotomists in the prospective study collected whole blood, serum and a nasopharyngeal or oropharyngeal swab from every participant. Prospective study participants could optionally give additional blood draws and questionnaires over an approximately two-month period. Blood samples from the prospective study were shipped frozen or at room temperature prior to DNA extraction. The source of this sequence is a woman aged 18-29 years with acute COVID-19. What was sequenced was PBMCs or T cells enriched from blood (not recorded which).

CDR3 reads: CASSWQAGAGDTQYF. At the DNA level, the sequence is TGCGCCAGCAGCTGGCAGGCAGGGGCGGGAGATACGCAGTATTTT. This chain is built from TRBV5-1 and TRBJ2-3; perhaps TRBD1 is the D gene, with 6 bases matching. The CDR3 runs 15 amino acids, cysteine and phenylalanine included. Only the CDR3 DNA stays, 45 bases, in frame from base 1. The CDR1 and CDR2 encoded by the germline V gene are SGHRS and YFSETQ. V is shortened by 3 bases, J by 5 bases, and the region joining them spans 16 bases.